This TCR beta chain was captured by sequencing in a study of identical twins. The V segment lost 6 bases and the J segment 6 bases; nucleotides outside the gene matches: 23. The CDR3 loop spans 20 amino acids. Looked up from germline, CDR1 is MNHNS and CDR2 is SASEGT. Via MiXCR, TCRdb re-called the 5' RACE reads, giving one row per CDR3 protein. The table lists roughly 1.6 million distinct CDR3 sequences, about 30% of them singletons, with 0.25% to 0.3% in the top ten. The specimen sequenced was cord blood. This rearrangement joins TRBV6-1 to TRBJ2-1, with 10 bases lining up with TRBD1. This TCR was recovered from a newborn girl in good health. The CDR3 DNA sequence: TGTGCCAGCAGCCGACAACGAAGGTCCCTCGGGACAGGGGATCGCAATGAGCAGTTCTTC. It is translated as CASSRQRRSLGTGDRNEQFF.